The TCR beta chain described here comes from a study of PD-1 blockade in classical Hodgkin lymphoma. Only in-frame clones appear in the TCRdb table, and some are missing; sequencing was by immunoSEQ multiplex PCR. Of about 44,000 clones in the sample, 66% are singletons; the top ten hold 3.1%. On this clone: Its target is unknown.

V shed 1 base and J 5 bases; nucleotides not matched to a gene: 4. This CDR3 has 13 residues. Per germline, CDR1 GTSNPN and CDR2 SVGIG (reference sequence). Time point reported: cycle 4 day 1 (C4D1), after more than five weeks of nivolumab. No patient escaped relapse after autologous stem cell transplantation, and brentuximab vedotin exposure varied. Broader study findings: By cycle point C4D1, TCR diversity had risen significantly in CD4+ cells (but not CD8+ cells). The study reported lower baseline TCR diversity in newly diagnosed patients than in healthy donors. Anyone who began nivolumab under 1 year after ASCT was excluded.

The sequencing used peripheral blood mononuclear cells (PBMCs), collected before the fourth cycle of nivolumab. The TCR comes from a human donor with classical Hodgkin lymphoma. The chain carries TRBV30 and TRBJ1-2, with 7 positions matching TRBD1. CDR3 sequence (DNA): TGTGCCTGGAGTGGACAGGGTCGGTATGGCTACACCTTC. Amino acids: CAWSGQGRYGYTF.